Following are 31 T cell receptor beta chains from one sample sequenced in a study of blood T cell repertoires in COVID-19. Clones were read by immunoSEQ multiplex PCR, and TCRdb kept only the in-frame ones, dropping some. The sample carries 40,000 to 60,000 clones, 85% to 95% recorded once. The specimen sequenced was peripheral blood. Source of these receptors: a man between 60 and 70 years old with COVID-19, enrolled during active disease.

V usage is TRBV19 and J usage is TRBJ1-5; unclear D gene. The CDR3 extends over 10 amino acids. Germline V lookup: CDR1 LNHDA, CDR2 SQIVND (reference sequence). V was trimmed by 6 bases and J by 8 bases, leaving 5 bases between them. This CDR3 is CASREKPQHF. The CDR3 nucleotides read TGTGCCAGTAGGGAGAAGCCCCAGCATTTT.

This chain's CDR3 is CASSLAAVNQPQHF. CDR3 DNA sequence: TGTGCCAGCAGCTTAGCCGCGGTCAATCAGCCCCAGCATTTT. This chain uses TRBV11-3 with TRBJ1-5; D is ambiguous. The CDR3 totals 14 residues. The germline gives CDR1 SGHNT, CDR2 YENEEA. V was shortened by 1 base and J by 3 bases, with 7 bases between the two germline ends.

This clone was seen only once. Here the CDR3 DNA reads TGTGCCAGCAGCGGACGGAGCGGGGGGGCCCGGGAGCAGTACTTC. Translation: CASSGRSGGAREQYF. The chain carries TRBV9 and TRBJ2-7, with 10 positions matching TRBD2. The CDR3 covers 15 residues. With 3 bases clipped from V and 7 bases from J, the junction kept 10 bases outside the gene matches. Germline CDR1 and CDR2: SGDLS and YYNGEE.

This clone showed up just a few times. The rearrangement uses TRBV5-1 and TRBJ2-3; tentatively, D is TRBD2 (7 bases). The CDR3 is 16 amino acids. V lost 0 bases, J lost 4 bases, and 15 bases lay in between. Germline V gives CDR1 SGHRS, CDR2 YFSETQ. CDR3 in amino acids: CASSLAGGALPDTQYF. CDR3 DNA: TGCGCCAGCAGCTTGGCGGGGGGCGCATTACCAGATACGCAGTATTTT.

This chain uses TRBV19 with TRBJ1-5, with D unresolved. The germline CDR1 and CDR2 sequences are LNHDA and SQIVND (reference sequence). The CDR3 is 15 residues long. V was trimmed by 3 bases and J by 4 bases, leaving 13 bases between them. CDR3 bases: TGTGCCAGTAGTATTGGTCTACTTTGGAATCAGCCCCAGCATTTT. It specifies CASSIGLLWNQPQHF.

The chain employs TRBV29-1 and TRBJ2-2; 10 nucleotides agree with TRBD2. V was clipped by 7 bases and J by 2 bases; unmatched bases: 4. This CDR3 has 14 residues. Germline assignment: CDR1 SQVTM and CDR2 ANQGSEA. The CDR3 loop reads CSGLAGGNTGELFF. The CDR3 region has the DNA TGCAGCGGATTAGCGGGAGGAAACACCGGGGAGCTGTTTTTT.

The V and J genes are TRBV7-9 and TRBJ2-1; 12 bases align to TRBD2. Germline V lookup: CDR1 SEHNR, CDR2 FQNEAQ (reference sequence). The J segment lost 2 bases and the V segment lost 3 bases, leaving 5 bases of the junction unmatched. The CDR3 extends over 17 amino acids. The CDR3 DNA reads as TGTGCCAGCAGCTTGTCACTAGCGGGGGGCCCCTACAATGAGCAGTTCTTC. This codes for CASSLSLAGGPYNEQFF.

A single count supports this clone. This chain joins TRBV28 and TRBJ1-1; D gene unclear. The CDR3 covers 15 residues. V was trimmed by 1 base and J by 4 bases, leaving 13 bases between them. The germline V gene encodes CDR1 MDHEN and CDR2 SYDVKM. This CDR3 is CASSLLVQAGTEAFF. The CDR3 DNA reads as TGTGCCAGCAGTTTATTGGTCCAGGCCGGCACTGAAGCTTTCTTT.

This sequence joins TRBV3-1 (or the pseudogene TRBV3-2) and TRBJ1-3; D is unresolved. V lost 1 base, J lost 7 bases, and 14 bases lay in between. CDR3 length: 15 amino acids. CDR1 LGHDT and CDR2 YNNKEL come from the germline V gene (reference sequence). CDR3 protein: CASSQGTIRSNTIYF. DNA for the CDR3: TGTGCCAGCAGCCAAGGAACGATACGGAGTAACACCATATATTTT.

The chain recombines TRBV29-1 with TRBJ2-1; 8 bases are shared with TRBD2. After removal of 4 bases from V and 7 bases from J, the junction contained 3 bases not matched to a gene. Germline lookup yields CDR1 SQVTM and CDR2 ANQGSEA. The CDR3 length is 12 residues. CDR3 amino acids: CSVGTSSNEQFF. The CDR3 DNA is TGCAGCGTTGGGACTAGCTCGAATGAGCAGTTCTTC.

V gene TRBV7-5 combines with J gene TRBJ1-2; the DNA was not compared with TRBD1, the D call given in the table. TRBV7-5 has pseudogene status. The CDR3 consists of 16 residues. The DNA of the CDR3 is TGTGCCAGAAGCTCTAGATTAAAGCAGGGCAACTATGGCTACACCTTC. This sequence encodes CARSSRLKQGNYGYTF.

The CDR3 is CASSGTSADTQYF. For the CDR3, the DNA is TGTGCCAGCTCAGGGACTAGCGCAGATACGCAGTATTTT. V is TRBV18 and J is TRBJ2-3, with 10 bases that match TRBD2. CDR3 length: 13 residues. Germline CDR1 is KGHSH and CDR2 is LQKENI. V shed 5 bases and J 4 bases; nucleotides not matched to a gene: 0.

The CDR3 region has the DNA TGTGCCACCAGCAGAGTATTGGAGGACACCATATATTTT. It encodes CATSRVLEDTIYF. The chain is built from TRBV15 and TRBJ1-3; no reliable D call. This CDR3 has 13 amino acids. V was clipped by 1 base and J by 8 bases, with 9 bases between them. The germline V gene encodes CDR1 LNHNV and CDR2 YYDKDF (reference sequence).

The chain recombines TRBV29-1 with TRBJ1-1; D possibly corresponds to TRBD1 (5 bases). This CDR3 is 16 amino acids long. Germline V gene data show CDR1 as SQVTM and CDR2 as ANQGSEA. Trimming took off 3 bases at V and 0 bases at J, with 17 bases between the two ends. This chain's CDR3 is CSVDGGFGGMNTEAFF. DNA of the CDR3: TGCAGCGTTGATGGAGGGTTCGGGGGTATGAACACTGAAGCTTTCTTT.

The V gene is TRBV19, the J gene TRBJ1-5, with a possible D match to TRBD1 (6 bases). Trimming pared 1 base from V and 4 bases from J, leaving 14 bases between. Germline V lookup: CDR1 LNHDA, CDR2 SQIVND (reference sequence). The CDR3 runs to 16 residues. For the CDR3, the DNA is TGTGCCAGTAGTATAGTCTGGACAGCTGATAATCAGCCCCAGCATTTT. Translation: CASSIVWTADNQPQHF.

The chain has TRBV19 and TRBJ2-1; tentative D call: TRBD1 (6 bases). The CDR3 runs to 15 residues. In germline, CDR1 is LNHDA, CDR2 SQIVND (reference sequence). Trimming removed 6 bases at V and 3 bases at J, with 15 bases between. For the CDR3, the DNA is TGTGCCAGTAGCCCCACAGGGACAATCTACAATGAGCAGTTCTTC. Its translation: CASSPTGTIYNEQFF.

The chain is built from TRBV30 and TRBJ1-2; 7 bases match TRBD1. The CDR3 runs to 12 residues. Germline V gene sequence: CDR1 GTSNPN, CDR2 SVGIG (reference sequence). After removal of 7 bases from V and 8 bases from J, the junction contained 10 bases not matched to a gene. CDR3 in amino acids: CASGRDSDGYTF. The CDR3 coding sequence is TGTGCCTCCGGGCGGGACAGTGACGGCTACACCTTC.

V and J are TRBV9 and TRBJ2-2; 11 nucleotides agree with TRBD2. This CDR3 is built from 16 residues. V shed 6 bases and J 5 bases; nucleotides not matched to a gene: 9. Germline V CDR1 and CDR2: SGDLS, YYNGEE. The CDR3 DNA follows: TGTGCCAGCATGGGGCTAGCGGGAGGTGGTACCGGGGAGCTGTTTTTT. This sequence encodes CASMGLAGGGTGELFF.

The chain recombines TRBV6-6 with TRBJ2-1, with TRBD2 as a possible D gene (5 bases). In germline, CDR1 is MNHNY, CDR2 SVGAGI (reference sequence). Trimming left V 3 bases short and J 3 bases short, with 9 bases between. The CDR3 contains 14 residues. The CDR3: CASSYAGGYNEQFF. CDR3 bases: TGTGCCAGCAGTTATGCAGGAGGCTACAATGAGCAGTTCTTC.

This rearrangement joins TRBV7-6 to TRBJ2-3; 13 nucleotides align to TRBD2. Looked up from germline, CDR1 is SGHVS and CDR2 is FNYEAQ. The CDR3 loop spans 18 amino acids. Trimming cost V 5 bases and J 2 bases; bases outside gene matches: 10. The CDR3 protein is CASSLGLAGAPNTDTQYF. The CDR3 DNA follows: TGTGCCAGCAGCCTCGGACTAGCGGGGGCCCCTAACACAGATACGCAGTATTTT.

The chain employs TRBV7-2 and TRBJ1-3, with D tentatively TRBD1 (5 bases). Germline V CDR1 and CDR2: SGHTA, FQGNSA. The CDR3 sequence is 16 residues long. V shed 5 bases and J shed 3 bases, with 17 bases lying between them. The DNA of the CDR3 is TGTGCCAGCAGCACCGGGACTCTAAACAGTGGAAACACCATATATTTT. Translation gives CASSTGTLNSGNTIYF.

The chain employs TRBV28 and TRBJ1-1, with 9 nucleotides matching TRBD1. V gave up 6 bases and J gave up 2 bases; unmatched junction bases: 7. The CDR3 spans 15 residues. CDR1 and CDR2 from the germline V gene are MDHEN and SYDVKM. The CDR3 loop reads CASRKATGGNTEAFF. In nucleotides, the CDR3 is TGTGCCAGCAGGAAAGCGACAGGGGGTAACACTGAAGCTTTCTTT.

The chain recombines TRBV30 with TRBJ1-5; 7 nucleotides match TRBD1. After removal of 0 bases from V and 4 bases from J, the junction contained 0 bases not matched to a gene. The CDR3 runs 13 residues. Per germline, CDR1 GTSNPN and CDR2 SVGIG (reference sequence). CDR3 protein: CAWSVTGNQPQHF. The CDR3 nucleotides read TGTGCCTGGAGTGTGACAGGGAATCAGCCCCAGCATTTT.

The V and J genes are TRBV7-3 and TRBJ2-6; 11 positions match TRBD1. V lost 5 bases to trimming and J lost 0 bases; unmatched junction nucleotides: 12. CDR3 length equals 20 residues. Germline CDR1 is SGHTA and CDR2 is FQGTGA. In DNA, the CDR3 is TGTGCCAGCAGCCCCAGGACAGGGGGCGTCCCGATCTCTGGGGCCAACGTCCTGACTTTC. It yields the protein CASSPRTGGVPISGANVLTF. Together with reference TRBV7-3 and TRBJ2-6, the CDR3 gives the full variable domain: GAGVSQTPSNKVTEKGKYVELRCDPISGHTALYWYRQSLGQGPEFLIYFQGTGAADDSGLPNDRFFAVRPEGSVSTLKIQRTERGDSAVYLCASSPRTGGVPISGANVLTFGAGSRLTVL.

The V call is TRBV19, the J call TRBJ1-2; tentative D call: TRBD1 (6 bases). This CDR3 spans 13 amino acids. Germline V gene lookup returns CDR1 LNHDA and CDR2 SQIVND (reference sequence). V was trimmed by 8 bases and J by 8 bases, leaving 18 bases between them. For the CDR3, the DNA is TGTGCCAGTTCCGATTCAGGGGTTGAGGGCTACACCTTC. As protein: CASSDSGVEGYTF.

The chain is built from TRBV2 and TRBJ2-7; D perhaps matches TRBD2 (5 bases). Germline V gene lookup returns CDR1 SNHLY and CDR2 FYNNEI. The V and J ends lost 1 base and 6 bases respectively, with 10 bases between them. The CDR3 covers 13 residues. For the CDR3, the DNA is TGTGCCAGCAGTGAAGAGGGAGATGGCGAGCAGTACTTC. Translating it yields CASSEEGDGEQYF.

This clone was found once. CDR3 sequence reads: CASRQGRNTEAFF. In nucleotides, the CDR3 is TGTGCCAGCAGACAGGGGCGGAACACTGAAGCTTTCTTT. The J gene is TRBJ1-1, the V gene TRBV28; the match to TRBD1 covers 7 bases. The CDR3 has 13 amino acids. Germline V gene data show CDR1 as MDHEN and CDR2 as SYDVKM. The trim removed 6 bases at V and 1 base at J, leaving 2 bases unmatched.

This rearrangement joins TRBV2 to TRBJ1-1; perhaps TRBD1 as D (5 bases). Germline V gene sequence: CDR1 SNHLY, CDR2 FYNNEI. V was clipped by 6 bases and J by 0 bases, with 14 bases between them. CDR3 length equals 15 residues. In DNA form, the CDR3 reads TGTGCCAGCAGACAGGTAAATACCATGAACACTGAAGCTTTCTTT. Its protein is CASRQVNTMNTEAFF.

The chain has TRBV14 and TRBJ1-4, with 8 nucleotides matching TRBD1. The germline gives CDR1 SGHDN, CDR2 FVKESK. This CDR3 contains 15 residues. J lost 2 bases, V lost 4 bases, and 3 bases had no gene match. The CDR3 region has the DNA TGTGCCAGCAGCCCCCGGACAGGGACTAATGAAAAACTGTTTTTT. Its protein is CASSPRTGTNEKLFF.

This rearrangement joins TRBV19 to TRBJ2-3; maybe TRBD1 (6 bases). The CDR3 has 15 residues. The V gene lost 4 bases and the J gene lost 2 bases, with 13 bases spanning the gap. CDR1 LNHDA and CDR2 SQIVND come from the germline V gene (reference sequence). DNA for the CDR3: TGTGCCAGTAGTAGCCGGGACACCTTCACAGATACGCAGTATTTT. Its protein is CASSSRDTFTDTQYF.

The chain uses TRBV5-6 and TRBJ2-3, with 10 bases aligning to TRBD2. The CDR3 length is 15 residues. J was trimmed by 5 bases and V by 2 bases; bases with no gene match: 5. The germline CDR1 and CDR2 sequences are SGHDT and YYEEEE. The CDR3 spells CASSLLLAGGDTQYF. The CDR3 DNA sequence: TGTGCCAGCAGCTTACTCTTAGCGGGGGGAGATACGCAGTATTTT.